This TCR beta chain came from a study of cytomegalovirus exposure and HLA in healthy donors. For the study at large: There were some 380 genotyped donors. Of these, roughly 84% fell in the genetic ancestry cluster associated with self-reported Caucasian donors.

The V and J ends lost 0 bases and 2 bases, in that order; junction bases with no gene match: 8. The CDR3 consists of 18 residues. CDR1 is KGHSH and CDR2 is LQKENI in the germline V gene. Broader study findings: Later analysis reportedly placed an Asian-associated ancestry cluster below the roughly 680-donor mean in N-insertions. Certain indistinguishable V segments, among them TRBV6-2 and TRBV6-3, were excluded.

Vbeta (60) and Jbeta (13) primers were used in the PCR. The repertoire was sequenced with immunoSEQ multiplex PCR; TCRdb's copy has only in-frame clones and lacks some. The table lists under 200,000 clones, more than 80% of them singletons. Regarding this clone: The antigen is not known.

This clonotype was sampled from a woman aged 18-29 years in good health and CMV-seronegative. This chain connects TRBV18 to TRBJ2-1; the match to TRBD2 covers 9 bases. Sequencing was done on a sample of PBMCs. The CDR3 DNA sequence: TGTGCCAGCTCACCACCAGGGAGAGCGGGAGGAGCCTACAATGAGCAGTTCTTC. Its protein is CASSPPGRAGGAYNEQFF. Filled out from reference TRBV18 and TRBJ2-1, the complete variable domain reads NAGVMQNPRHLVRRRGQEARLRCSPMKGHSHVYWYRQLPEEGLKFMVYLQKENIIDESGMPKERFSAEFPKEGPSILRIQQVVRGDSAAYFCASSPPGRAGGAYNEQFFGPGTRLTVL.